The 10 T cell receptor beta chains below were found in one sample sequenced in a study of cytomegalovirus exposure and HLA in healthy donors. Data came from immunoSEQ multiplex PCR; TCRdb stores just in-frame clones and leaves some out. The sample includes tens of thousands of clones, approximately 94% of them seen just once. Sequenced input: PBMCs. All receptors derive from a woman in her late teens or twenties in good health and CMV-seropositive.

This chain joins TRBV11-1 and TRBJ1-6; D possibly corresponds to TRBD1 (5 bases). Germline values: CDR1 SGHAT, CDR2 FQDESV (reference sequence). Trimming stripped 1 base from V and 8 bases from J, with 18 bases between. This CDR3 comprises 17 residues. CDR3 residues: CASSLEGAVFKDSPLHF. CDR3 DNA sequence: TGTGCCAGCAGCTTAGAAGGGGCGGTCTTTAAGGATTCACCCCTCCACTTT.

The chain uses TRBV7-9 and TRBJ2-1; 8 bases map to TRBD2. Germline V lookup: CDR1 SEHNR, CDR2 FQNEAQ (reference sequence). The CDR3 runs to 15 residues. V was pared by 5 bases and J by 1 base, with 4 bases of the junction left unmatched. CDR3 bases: TGTGCCAGCAGCCCGATAGCGGGATCCTACAATGAGCAGTTCTTC. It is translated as CASSPIAGSYNEQFF.

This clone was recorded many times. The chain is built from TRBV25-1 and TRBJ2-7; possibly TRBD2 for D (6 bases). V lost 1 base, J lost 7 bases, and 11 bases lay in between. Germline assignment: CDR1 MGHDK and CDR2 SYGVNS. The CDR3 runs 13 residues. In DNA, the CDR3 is TGTGCCAGCAGTGAATGGTCTGGGAGGGAGCAGTACTTC. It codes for CASSEWSGREQYF.

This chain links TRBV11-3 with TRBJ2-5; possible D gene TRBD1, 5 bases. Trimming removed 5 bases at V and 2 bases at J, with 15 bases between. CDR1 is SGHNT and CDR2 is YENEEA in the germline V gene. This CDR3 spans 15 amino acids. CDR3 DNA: TGTGCCAGCAGCCCTAGGTTGACAGAGCAAGAGACCCAGTACTTC. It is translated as CASSPRLTEQETQYF.

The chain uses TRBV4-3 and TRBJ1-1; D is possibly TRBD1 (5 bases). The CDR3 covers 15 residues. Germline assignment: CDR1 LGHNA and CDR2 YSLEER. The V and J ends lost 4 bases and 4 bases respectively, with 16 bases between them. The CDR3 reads CASSPSEGHGTEAFF. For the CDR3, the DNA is TGCGCCAGCAGCCCTTCGGAGGGGCACGGCACTGAAGCTTTCTTT.

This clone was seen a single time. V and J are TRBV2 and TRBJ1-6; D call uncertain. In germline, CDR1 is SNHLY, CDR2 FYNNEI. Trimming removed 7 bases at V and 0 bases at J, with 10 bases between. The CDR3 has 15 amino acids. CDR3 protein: CASMRDSSYNSPLHF. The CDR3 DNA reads TGTGCCAGCATGAGAGATAGCTCCTATAATTCACCCCTCCACTTT.

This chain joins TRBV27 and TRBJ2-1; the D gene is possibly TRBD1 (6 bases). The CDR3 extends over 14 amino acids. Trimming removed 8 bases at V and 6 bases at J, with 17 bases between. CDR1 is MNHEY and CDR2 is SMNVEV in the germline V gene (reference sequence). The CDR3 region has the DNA TGTGCCAGCTCCCCCTTAGGGGGTCGCAATGAGCAGTTCTTC. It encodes CASSPLGGRNEQFF.

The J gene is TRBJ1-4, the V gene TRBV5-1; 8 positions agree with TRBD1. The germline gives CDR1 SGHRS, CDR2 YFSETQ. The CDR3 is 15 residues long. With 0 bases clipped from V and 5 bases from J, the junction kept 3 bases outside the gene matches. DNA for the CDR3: TGCGCCAGCAGCTTGGACCGACAGGGGAATGAAAAACTGTTTTTT. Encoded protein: CASSLDRQGNEKLFF. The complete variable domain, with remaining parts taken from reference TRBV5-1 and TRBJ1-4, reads KAGVTQTPRYLIKTRGQQVTLSCSPISGHRSVSWYQQTPGQGLQFLFEYFSETQRNKGNFPGRFSGRQFSNSRSEMNVSTLELGDSALYLCASSLDRQGNEKLFFGSGTQLSVL.

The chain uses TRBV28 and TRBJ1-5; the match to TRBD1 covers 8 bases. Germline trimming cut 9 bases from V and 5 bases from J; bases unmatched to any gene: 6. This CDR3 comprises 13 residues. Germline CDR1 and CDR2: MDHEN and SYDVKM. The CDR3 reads CASRPGGDQPQHF. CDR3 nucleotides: TGTGCCAGTAGACCAGGGGGCGATCAGCCCCAGCATTTT.

CDR3 residues: CASSSGVGGPEQFF. In DNA, the CDR3 is TGTGCCAGCAGCTCAGGGGTCGGAGGACCTGAGCAGTTCTTC. The rearrangement joins TRBV13 to TRBJ2-1, with a possible D match to TRBD1 (6 bases). The CDR3 has 14 amino acids. Trimming took off 4 bases at V and 9 bases at J, with 16 bases between the two ends. In germline, CDR1 is PRHDT, CDR2 FYEKMQ (reference sequence).